This T cell receptor (beta chain) was captured by sequencing in a study of T cells after yellow fever vaccination. General study findings and limits: Post-booster repertoires contained most primary-vaccination clones again (about 95% CD4, roughly 90% CD8).

Production of TCR cDNA was by 5'RACE template switching, which also added a universal primer site and UMIs. In TCRdb, the 5' RACE reads were re-called with MiXCR into one record per CDR3 protein. The top ten hold 18% of the sample, which has around 400,000 distinct CDR3 sequences, roughly 12% seen once. This CDR3 has 13 amino acids. V was pared by 0 bases and J by 3 bases, with 6 bases between. Germline V gene sequence: CDR1 SGHKS, CDR2 YYEKEE (reference sequence). Many counts were recorded for this clonotype. The antigen remains unidentified. Sample: PBMCs, taken on the day of the first yellow fever vaccination. The receptor was isolated from a man aged 18 to 29 who received the YFV17D yellow fever vaccine. The rearrangement links TRBV5-5 to TRBJ1-2; D is undetermined. Written as DNA, the CDR3 is TGTGCCAGCAGCTTGGTGCAGGACTATGGCTACACCTTC. Protein sequence: CASSLVQDYGYTF.